A single sample is the source of the 5 T cell receptor beta chains below, sequenced in a study of CD8 T cells in ankylosing spondylitis. General observations from the study: What appeared characteristic of ankylosing spondylitis blood was a TCR beta motif of 7 or 8 highly homologous variants.

No cognate antigen is known for these TCRs. TCRdb re-derived calls from the 5' RACE reads in MiXCR, one entry per CDR3 protein. Of around 390,000 distinct CDR3 sequences in the sample, about 22% are singletons; the top ten hold about 17%. Sequenced material: blood, either unsorted or a sorted T cell fraction (not recorded which). These receptors all stem from a male donor with ankylosing spondylitis.

This clonotype has only a few counts. The V gene is TRBV20-1, the J gene TRBJ2-4; possible D gene TRBD1, 7 bases. The CDR3 totals 15 residues. Germline V gene sequence: CDR1 DFQATT, CDR2 SNEGSKA (reference sequence). V shed 0 bases and J shed 5 bases, with 14 bases lying between them. CDR3 sequence (DNA): TGCAGTGCTAGAGACAGGGGGGCCTTTGAAAACATTCAGTACTTC. This translates into CSARDRGAFENIQYF.

A few counts support this clonotype. The chain joins TRBV29-1 to TRBJ2-3; D is undetermined. The CDR3 loop spans 12 amino acids. V was cut by 2 bases and J by 6 bases, with 9 bases left in between. The germline gives CDR1 SQVTM, CDR2 ANQGSEA. The CDR3 loop is CSVERARDTQYF. Here the CDR3 DNA reads TGCAGCGTTGAAAGGGCTAGGGATACGCAGTATTTT.

This clonotype was detected only a few times. This rearrangement joins TRBV28 to TRBJ2-7; 10 bases are a match to TRBD2. The V segment lost 3 bases and the J segment 6 bases; nucleotides outside the gene matches: 14. Germline lookup yields CDR1 MDHEN and CDR2 SYDVKM. There are 17 residues in the CDR3. The CDR3 is CASSLGLSGRAGVEQYF. CDR3 nucleotide sequence: TGTGCCAGCAGTTTGGGGCTCAGCGGGAGGGCCGGGGTCGAGCAGTACTTC.

This clonotype has at least ten counts. A junction end diverges from the germline sequence, so it may reflect a read error. The CDR3 nucleotides are TGTGCCAGCAGTTCCGGGACTAGCGGATACAATGAGCAGTTCTTC. Translation gives CASSSGTSGYNEQFF. The V gene is TRBV5-1, the J gene TRBJ2-1, with 11 bases fitting TRBD2. Germline V lookup: CDR1 SGHRS, CDR2 YFSETQ. The CDR3 has 15 residues.

This clonotype was picked up a small number of times. V is TRBV11-3 and J is TRBJ2-1, with no clear D. The CDR3 covers 16 residues. The germline V gene encodes CDR1 SGHNT and CDR2 YENEEA. V lost 1 base and J 4 bases, leaving 14 bases between the germline ends. The CDR3: CASSLGRNGPYNEQFF. The CDR3 bases are TGTGCCAGCAGCTTAGGTCGAAACGGTCCGTACAATGAGCAGTTCTTC.